This TCR beta chain came from a study of OX40 agonist ivuxolimab in advanced cancers. At baseline, cycle 4 day 1, and cycle 7 day 1, blood was sampled. The germline CDR1 and CDR2 sequences are WNHNN and SYGVQD (reference sequence). The CDR3 sequence is 14 residues long. Trimming stripped 4 bases from V and 4 bases from J, with 11 bases between. Sequencing used immunoSEQ multiplex PCR; TCRdb keeps in-frame clones, though not all of them. Of 70,000 to 80,000 clones listed, about 90% are singletons. This clone occurred once. The sample was CD4+ or CD8+ T cells sorted from blood, taken in a trial of the OX40 agonist ivuxolimab. The sequence derives from an adult with an advanced solid tumor such as melanoma, head and neck, liver or kidney cancer. V and J are TRBV10-1 and TRBJ2-1; D is undetermined. The chain's CDR3 is CASSAETLYNEQFF. Here the CDR3 DNA reads TGCGCCAGCAGTGCGGAGACTTTATACAATGAGCAGTTCTTC.